The present entry profiles one TCR beta chain with its context. The target antigen is unknown. Sequencing used immunoSEQ multiplex PCR; TCRdb keeps in-frame clones, though not all of them. The data show around 550,000 clones, about 95% seen once. These data originate in a study of shared clonotypes between healthy human individuals. Study as a whole: Each donor contributed plates that comprised three CD4 naive, three CD4 memory, two CD8 naive and one CD8 memory. Study findings and constraints: In having few donors, the study represented limited genetic and exposure-history diversity.

Positive CCR7 selection of CD45RO-negative cells yielded the naive CD8 cells, and terminally differentiated effector memory CD45RA+ cells were excluded. None of the donors, who were healthy HIV-negative adults, had recently had acute infections or vaccinations. The receptor was isolated from a woman in her 30s in good health. Sequenced sample: naive CD8+ T cells sorted from blood.

CDR3 sequence reads: CSVEDPNSGANVLTF. The CDR3 DNA reads TGCAGCGTTGAAGATCCAAACTCTGGGGCCAACGTCCTGACTTTC. The chain uses TRBV29-1 and TRBJ2-6; D uncertain. V dropped 0 bases and J dropped 0 bases, with 6 bases sitting between them. Germline CDR1 and CDR2: SQVTM and ANQGSEA. The CDR3 has 15 residues.